Listed below are T cell receptor beta chains from one sample, sequenced in a study of CD8 T cells in Susac syndrome. TCRdb re-derived calls from the immunoSEQ multiplex PCR reads in MiXCR, one entry per CDR3 protein. The sample carries 170,000 or so distinct CDR3 sequences, 90% to 96% recorded once. The specimen sequenced was CD4+ T cells from PBMCs. These receptors originate from a human donor with Susac syndrome. Both conserved end residues are part of each CDR3. A D gene is named only where the DNA matches it firmly. Clone size is shown for a subset of rows, as once, few, many or a class of expanded clone.

d_call	v_call	j_call	clone_size	cdr3_aa	cdr3_nt
.	TRBV30	TRBJ2-1	once	CAWRVGHPYNEQFF	TGTGCCTGGCGCGTGGGACACCCTTACAATGAGCAGTTCTTC
.	TRBV4-2	TRBJ2-7	.	CASSLRTDQRHEQYF	TGTGCCAGCAGCCTTAGGACAGACCAGCGCCACGAGCAGTACTTC
.	TRBV11-2	TRBJ1-1	.	CASSLVFGVTEAFF	TGTGCCAGCAGCTTAGTTTTTGGTGTGACTGAAGCTTTCTTT
TRBD1	TRBV7-9	TRBJ2-5	.	CASSLPGQQQETQYF	TGTGCCAGCAGCCTCCCGGGACAGCAACAAGAGACCCAGTACTTC
TRBD1	TRBV28	TRBJ1-2	.	CASRGTGQGYGYTF	TGTGCCAGCAGGGGGACAGGGCAAGGGTATGGCTACACCTTC
TRBD1	TRBV28	TRBJ2-4	.	CASSSGTGGSKNIQYF	TGTGCCAGCAGCTCCGGGACAGGGGGTTCCAAAAACATTCAGTACTTC
.	TRBV5-4	TRBJ1-1	.	CASSSERGTEAFF	TGTGCCAGCAGCTCGGAGAGGGGTACTGAAGCTTTCTTT
.	TRBV24-1	TRBJ2-3	.	CAGGSAGVTDTQYF	TGTGCCGGCGGGTCGGCGGGCGTGACAGATACGCAGTATTTT
.	TRBV29-1	TRBJ2-3	.	CSVEVNSLGTDTQYF	TGCAGCGTTGAGGTGAACAGTCTTGGCACAGATACGCAGTATTTT
TRBD2	TRBV2	TRBJ2-7	.	CASSLETSGRAVGYEQYF	TGTGCCAGCAGTCTGGAGACTAGCGGGAGGGCCGTCGGCTACGAGCAGTACTTC
.	TRBV28	TRBJ2-3	once	CASSLVMSGAVTDTQYF	TGTGCCAGCAGTTTAGTCATGTCGGGAGCGGTGACAGATACGCAGTATTTT
TRBD1	TRBV15	TRBJ1-4	.	CATTSDRVVEKLFF	TGTGCCACCACCTCGGACAGGGTTGTCGAAAAACTGTTTTTT
TRBD2	TRBV9	TRBJ2-1	.	CASSVVPSGGFDEQFF	TGTGCCAGCAGCGTAGTCCCTAGCGGGGGGTTCGATGAGCAGTTCTTC
.	TRBV29-1	TRBJ1-2	.	CSVERPDDGYTF	TGCAGCGTTGAGAGGCCCGATGATGGCTACACCTTC
.	TRBV29-1	TRBJ2-1	.	CSVKGAGFFNEQFF	TGCAGCGTTAAAGGGGCCGGCTTTTTCAATGAGCAGTTCTTC
.	TRBV19	TRBJ1-2	.	CASSQSKDYGYTF	TGTGCCAGTAGTCAATCAAAGGACTATGGCTACACCTTC
TRBD2	TRBV2	TRBJ2-1	.	CASSGVLAGINEQFF	TGTGCCAGCAGTGGGGTACTAGCGGGGATCAATGAGCAGTTCTTC
TRBD2	TRBV7-9	TRBJ2-1	.	CASSLGAGGPSYNEQFF	TGTGCCAGCAGCCTAGGAGCGGGAGGGCCGTCCTACAATGAGCAGTTCTTC
.	TRBV4-3	TRBJ1-5	.	CASSQDPGNNQPQHF	TGCGCCAGCAGCCAAGATCCGGGAAACAATCAGCCCCAGCATTTT
.	TRBV2	TRBJ2-1	.	CASRTIPRGQRNEQFF	TGTGCCAGCAGAACCATCCCTCGCGGCCAGCGCAATGAGCAGTTCTTC
.	TRBV7-9	TRBJ2-1	once	CASSLWDGSNEQFF	TGTGCCAGCAGCTTATGGGATGGCAGCAATGAGCAGTTCTTC
.	TRBV28	TRBJ1-2	.	CASGTAYDGYTF	TGTGCCAGCGGCACAGCGTATGATGGCTACACCTTC
.	TRBV30	TRBJ1-1	.	CAWSPDGLNTEAFF	TGTGCCTGGAGTCCCGACGGCCTGAACACTGAAGCTTTCTTT
.	TRBV9	TRBJ1-6	.	CASSVDFGTSWPLHF	TGTGCCAGCAGCGTAGACTTCGGCACCTCTTGGCCCCTCCACTTT
.	TRBV20-1	TRBJ1-2	.	CSARAQERVDGYTF	TGCAGTGCTAGAGCCCAAGAGAGGGTAGATGGCTACACCTTC
.	TRBV2	TRBJ2-5	.	CASRLDGKETQYF	TGTGCCAGCAGGCTGGACGGGAAAGAGACCCAGTACTTC